This T cell receptor (beta chain) came from a study of liver allograft versus peripheral blood T cells. Overall study context: Comparisons were made between T cell receptor repertoires found in transplanted livers and those circulating in recipients' peripheral blood.

About this clonotype: This may come from a read error, since a much larger clone is one base off.

Germline values: CDR1 MNHEY, CDR2 SVGAGI. The CDR3 sequence is 13 residues long. Using its own MiXCR run on the reads, TCRdb lists one record per CDR3 protein. The data hold about 13,000 distinct CDR3 sequences, with 15% to 20% observed a single time. The gene calls are TRBV6-5 and TRBJ2-1; maybe TRBD2 (5 bases). The receptor's source is a human patient who had a liver transplant. Some T cells may have originated in the graft donor. CDR3 amino acids: CAGRLGLPNEQFF. The CDR3 nucleotides read TGTGCCGGCAGGCTCGGACTGCCCAATGAGCAGTTCTTC.